Sequencing of this T cell receptor (beta chain) was carried out in a study of control samples from healthy donors and cancer patients. Assay used: immunoSEQ multiplex PCR; TCRdb lists only in-frame clones, some missing. The data hold around 51,000 clones, with about 90% observed a single time. The specimen was PBMCs. This TCR derives from a man aged 45 to 65 with head and neck cancer.

Written as DNA, the CDR3 is TGTGCCAGCAGCCCTGGTCTGAGCCCCTACGAGCAGTACTTC. Its translation is CASSPGLSPYEQYF. The chain links TRBV9 to TRBJ2-7; the D is unclear. The CDR3 covers 14 residues. Per the germline V gene, CDR1 is SGDLS and CDR2 is YYNGEE. The germline V and J ends were trimmed by 4 bases and 2 bases, with 13 bases remaining between them.